This entry features one T cell receptor (beta chain) sequence. After removal of 2 bases from V and 5 bases from J, the junction contained 7 bases not matched to a gene. This CDR3 region has 15 residues. The germline V gene encodes CDR1 MDHEN and CDR2 SYDVKM. The data were taken from a study of T cell changes during pregnancy in multiple sclerosis. Repertoires were generated with immunoSEQ multiplex PCR, while TCRdb's copy carries only in-frame clones and drops some. The sample lists some 73,000 clones, 92% occurring once. This sequence was found in a female donor in good health, enrolled as a control in a pregnancy study. The sequencing used peripheral blood, collected in the third trimester of pregnancy. This chain links TRBV28 with TRBJ2-5, with 8 bases lining up with TRBD2. CDR3 amino acids: CASSLPSGGSETQYF. Written as DNA, the CDR3 is TGTGCCAGCAGTTTACCCTCGGGAGGGTCGGAGACCCAGTACTTC.